Listed here are 30 T cell receptor beta chains from one sample, sequenced in a study of T cell responses to AZD1222 COVID-19 vaccine. Measured with immunoSEQ multiplex PCR; TCRdb has only the in-frame clones, and not every one. Of 150,000 or so clones listed, 80% to 90% are singletons. Sequenced here: peripheral blood, sampled after recovery from COVID-19. These receptors all come from an adult who had recovered from COVID-19.

This sequence joins TRBV12-3 or TRBV12-4 and TRBJ2-7; D is tentatively TRBD1 or TRBD2 (5 bases each). V lost 4 bases and J lost 2, with 9 bases in between. The CDR3 loop spans 13 amino acids. CDR3 nucleotide sequence: TGTGCCAGCAGTTGGGGACCAACCTACGAGCAGTACTTC. This gives the protein CASSWGPTYEQYF.

This sequence joins TRBV15 and TRBJ2-7; TRBD1 matches 12 bases. In germline, CDR1 is LNHNV, CDR2 YYDKDF (reference sequence). This CDR3 is 18 amino acids long. Trimming removed 1 base from V and 7 bases from J; junction bases left unmatched: 14. CDR3 in amino acids: CATSRVSSPGQGAGEQYF. CDR3 nucleotides: TGTGCCACCAGCAGAGTTTCCAGTCCGGGACAGGGGGCGGGGGAGCAGTACTTC. Drawing the rest from reference TRBV15 and TRBJ2-7, the complete variable domain is DAMVIQNPRYQVTQFGKPVTLSCSQTLNHNVMYWYQQKSSQAPKLLFHYYDKDFNNEADTPDNFQSRRPNTSFCFLDIRSPGLGDTAMYLCATSRVSSPGQGAGEQYFGPGTRLTVT.

This rearrangement joins TRBV7-2 to TRBJ2-1; D unclear. V was pared by 1 base and J by 5 bases, with 6 bases between. Germline V CDR1 and CDR2: SGHTA, FQGNSA. This CDR3 has 13 amino acids. The CDR3 nucleotides are TGTGCCAGCAGCTTAGGCAGAAACAATGAGCAGTTCTTC. It translates to CASSLGRNNEQFF.

The V gene is TRBV5-1, the J gene TRBJ2-2; D possibly corresponds to TRBD2 (6 bases). V lost 4 bases and J 6 bases, leaving 16 bases between the germline ends. This CDR3 comprises 15 residues. Germline V gene sequence: CDR1 SGHRS, CDR2 YFSETQ. DNA of the CDR3: TGCGCCAGCAGCGGCGGGGACGCGAGGGCCGGGGAGCTGTTTTTT. As protein: CASSGGDARAGELFF.

The rearrangement uses TRBV18 and TRBJ1-3, with TRBD1 matching 7 bases. Germline loops: CDR1 KGHSH, CDR2 LQKENI. Unmatched junction bases numbered 7, after V lost 5 bases and J lost 0 bases. The CDR3 contains 16 residues. CDR3 DNA: TGTGCCAGCTCATCCGGACAGGCCCGCTCTGGAAACACCATATATTTT. It is translated as CASSSGQARSGNTIYF.

The chain recombines TRBV11-3 with TRBJ2-2; D uncertain. This CDR3 comprises 16 residues. The germline V and J ends were trimmed by 5 bases and 0 bases, with 13 bases remaining between them. Germline V lookup: CDR1 SGHNT, CDR2 YENEEA. CDR3 sequence reads: CASSPPTVSNTGELFF. In DNA, the CDR3 is TGTGCCAGCAGCCCCCCAACAGTCTCGAACACCGGGGAGCTGTTTTTT.

V usage is TRBV5-5 and J usage is TRBJ2-7, with no clear D. The CDR3 contains 14 residues. Germline V gene lookup returns CDR1 SGHKS and CDR2 YYEKEE (reference sequence). The V and J ends lost 3 bases and 0 bases respectively, with 10 bases between them. The CDR3 spells CASSSIRDSYEQYF. The CDR3 coding sequence is TGTGCCAGCAGCTCCATTAGGGACTCCTACGAGCAGTACTTC. Full variable domain (outside the CDR3, taken from reference TRBV5-5 and TRBJ2-7): DAGVTQSPTHLIKTRGQQVTLRCSPISGHKSVSWYQQVLGQGPQFIFQYYEKEERGRGNFPDRFSARQFPNYSSELNVNALLLGDSALYLCASSSIRDSYEQYFGPGTRLTVT.

V usage is TRBV20-1 and J usage is TRBJ1-2, with D possibly matching TRBD1 (6 bases). The length of the CDR3 is 13 residues. Deletions cut 5 bases from V and 4 bases from J, with 14 bases between. Germline V gene data show CDR1 as DFQATT and CDR2 as SNEGSKA (reference sequence). The CDR3 DNA reads TGCAGTGCTGGTGGGACACCGGGCTATGGCTACACCTTC. It specifies CSAGGTPGYGYTF.

On this clone itself: The junction differs from germline at one of its ends, possibly a read error. This chain uses TRBV7-7 with TRBJ2-1; D is undetermined. This CDR3 comprises 14 residues. Germline values: CDR1 SSHAT, CDR2 FNYEAQ (reference sequence). CDR3 in amino acids: CASSLGYAYNEQFF. The CDR3 nucleotides read TGTGCTAGCAGCTTGGGCTATGCCTACAATGAGCAGTTCTTC.

The rearrangement links TRBV5-4 to TRBJ2-7; D gene uncertain. The germline CDR1 and CDR2 sequences are SGHNT and YYREEE (reference sequence). CDR3 length equals 12 residues. Deletions cut 0 bases from V and 7 bases from J, with 8 bases between. CDR3 residues: CASSLDWWEQYF. The CDR3 nucleotides read TGTGCCAGCAGCTTGGATTGGTGGGAGCAGTACTTC. The full variable domain, its missing parts supplied by reference TRBV5-4 and TRBJ2-7, is ETGVTQSPTHLIKTRGQQVTLRCSSQSGHNTVSWYQQALGQGPQFIFQYYREEENGRGNFPPRFSGLQFPNYSSELNVNALELDDSALYLCASSLDWWEQYFGPGTRLTVT.

This sequence joins TRBV28 and TRBJ2-4, with TRBD2 matching over 7 bases. This CDR3 comprises 17 residues. From germline, CDR1 is MDHEN and CDR2 SYDVKM. V trimming: 6 bases; J trimming: 1 base; junction bases outside the gene matches: 12. The CDR3 loop reads CASSYWEGSVAKNIQYF. The CDR3 DNA is TGTGCCAGCAGCTATTGGGAGGGGTCAGTCGCCAAAAACATTCAGTACTTC.

The chain recombines TRBV5-1 with TRBJ1-3; possibly TRBD1 for D (5 bases). Trimming shortened V by 0 bases and J by 0 bases, and 10 bases separated the two germline ends. CDR3 length: 16 residues. Germline V gene data show CDR1 as SGHRS and CDR2 as YFSETQ. As DNA, the CDR3 is TGCGCCAGCAGCTTGGGACAGTTAAGCTCTGGAAACACCATATATTTT. Encoded protein: CASSLGQLSSGNTIYF.

This clone was counted between two and nine times. The V and J genes are TRBV27 and TRBJ1-2, with D possibly being TRBD1 (5 bases). V lost 0 bases to trimming and J lost 8 bases, with 22 bases between them. The CDR3 runs 17 residues. The germline CDR1 and CDR2 sequences are MNHEY and SMNVEV (reference sequence). The CDR3 spells CASSLSGPSGTLWGYTF. In DNA, the CDR3 is TGTGCCAGCAGTTTATCGGGACCCTCAGGGACTCTCTGGGGCTACACCTTC.

The chain carries TRBV5-8 and TRBJ2-2, with TRBD1 identical over 9 bases. The length of the CDR3 is 16 residues. J lost 6 bases, V lost 3 bases, and 9 bases had no gene match. Looked up from germline, CDR1 is SGHTS and CDR2 is YDEGEE. The CDR3 sequence is CASSSWTGDWAGELFF. Written as DNA, the CDR3 is TGTGCCAGCAGCTCTTGGACAGGGGACTGGGCCGGGGAGCTGTTTTTT.

The chain uses TRBV9 and TRBJ1-4, with D tentatively TRBD1 (6 bases). Trimming shortened V by 2 bases and J by 2 bases, and 13 bases separated the two germline ends. CDR3 length: 16 residues. CDR1 SGDLS and CDR2 YYNGEE come from the germline V gene. The chain's CDR3 is CASSVDQGRTNEKLFF. The CDR3 DNA sequence: TGTGCCAGCAGCGTTGACCAGGGGCGGACTAATGAAAAACTGTTTTTT.

This clone has just one count. V usage is TRBV6-1 and J usage is TRBJ2-5; TRBD2 matches at 8 bases. Per the germline V gene, CDR1 is MNHNS and CDR2 is SASEGT. The CDR3 consists of 16 residues. V shed 0 bases and J 7 bases; nucleotides not matched to a gene: 10. CDR3 sequence: CASSEAASGWAGTQYF. The DNA of the CDR3 is TGTGCCAGCAGTGAAGCGGCTAGCGGGTGGGCGGGGACCCAGTACTTC.

V and J are TRBV7-9 and TRBJ2-5; 8 bases align to TRBD1. The CDR3 is made up of 15 amino acids. Trimming cost V 5 bases and J 3 bases; bases outside gene matches: 8. Germline lookup yields CDR1 SEHNR and CDR2 FQNEAQ (reference sequence). Here the CDR3 reads CASSPDDRGEETQYF. As DNA, the CDR3 is TGTGCCAGCAGCCCGGACGACAGGGGAGAAGAGACCCAGTACTTC.

This chain uses TRBV6-1 with TRBJ2-1; 7 positions agree with TRBD2. CDR1 and CDR2 (germline): MNHNS, SASEGT. V lost 4 bases, J lost 0 bases, and 6 bases stayed unmatched. The CDR3 sequence is 16 residues long. CDR3 sequence reads: CASSGGGSRSYNEQFF. Here the CDR3 DNA reads TGTGCCAGCAGTGGGGGAGGGTCCCGCTCCTACAATGAGCAGTTCTTC.

The chain employs TRBV6-5 and TRBJ2-7, with TRBD1 identical over 8 bases. V was clipped by 8 bases and J by 0 bases; unmatched bases: 3. The CDR3 is 13 residues long. Per germline, CDR1 MNHEY and CDR2 SVGAGI. Written as DNA, the CDR3 is TGTGCCAGCCGACAGGGGATCTCCTACGAGCAGTACTTC. It specifies CASRQGISYEQYF.

V usage is TRBV6-5 and J usage is TRBJ2-7, with 8 bases fitting TRBD1. J lost 3 bases, V lost 4 bases, and 8 bases had no gene match. The germline V gene has CDR1 MNHEY and CDR2 SVGAGI. The CDR3 has 15 residues. Here the CDR3 reads CASSSRTGFDYEQYF. For the CDR3, the DNA is TGTGCCAGCAGTTCTCGGACAGGGTTTGACTACGAGCAGTACTTC.

The chain is built from TRBV3-1 (or the pseudogene TRBV3-2) and TRBJ2-7, with D possibly being TRBD2 (6 bases). This CDR3 region has 14 residues. V lost 3 bases and J 0 bases, leaving 9 bases between the germline ends. Germline CDR1 LGHDT, CDR2 YNNKEL (reference sequence). DNA for the CDR3: TGTGCCAGCAGCCAGGGACTCTACTCCTACGAGCAGTACTTC. It is translated as CASSQGLYSYEQYF.

The V gene is TRBV20-1, the J gene TRBJ1-1; D is ambiguous. V dropped 3 bases and J dropped 11 bases, with 13 bases sitting between them. The CDR3 consists of 11 residues. CDR1 DFQATT and CDR2 SNEGSKA come from the germline V gene (reference sequence). CDR3 sequence: CSARTQTRAFF. For the CDR3, the DNA is TGCAGTGCTAGGACCCAAACCCGGGCTTTCTTT.

This chain uses TRBV28 with TRBJ2-7, with TRBD1 matching over 7 bases. The CDR3 totals 14 residues. CDR1 MDHEN and CDR2 SYDVKM come from the germline V gene. Unmatched junction bases numbered 8, after V lost 7 bases and J lost 2 bases. The CDR3 here is CASTQRDSPYEQYF. CDR3 nucleotides: TGTGCCAGCACTCAAAGGGACAGTCCCTACGAGCAGTACTTC.

This sequence joins TRBV18 and TRBJ2-7; 8 bases are a match to TRBD1. This CDR3 contains 14 residues. The germline V gene encodes CDR1 KGHSH and CDR2 LQKENI. Trimming cost V 0 bases and J 5 bases; bases outside gene matches: 3. CDR3 bases: TGTGCCAGCTCACCACCGACAGGGGAAAACGAGCAGTACTTC. Translating gives CASSPPTGENEQYF.

The table lists this clone with a few counts. The chain carries TRBV4-1 and TRBJ2-7; D remains ambiguous. Trimming stripped 0 bases from V and 2 bases from J, with 5 bases between. This CDR3 spans 13 amino acids. Germline assignment: CDR1 MGHRA and CDR2 YSYEKL. This chain's CDR3 is CASSQDHPYEQYF. In DNA, the CDR3 is TGCGCCAGCAGCCAAGATCACCCCTACGAGCAGTACTTC.

This chain joins TRBV7-2 and TRBJ2-1; a weak D match, TRBD1 (6 bases). Per germline, CDR1 SGHTA and CDR2 FQGNSA. V was cut by 5 bases and J by 7 bases, with 21 bases left in between. This CDR3 spans 16 amino acids. The CDR3 DNA reads TGTGCCAGCAGCCCACCTGGGGGCGCGGGTCGGAATGAGCAGTTCTTC. This gives the protein CASSPPGGAGRNEQFF.

The chain links TRBV6-1 to TRBJ1-2; no firm D call. The V and J ends lost 2 bases and 8 bases respectively, with 15 bases between them. CDR3 length: 14 amino acids. Germline V lookup: CDR1 MNHNS, CDR2 SASEGT. The CDR3 DNA sequence: TGTGCCAGCAGTGAAAATGGCAGAGACGGAGGCTACACCTTC. It codes for CASSENGRDGGYTF.

The chain couples TRBV11-2 to TRBJ2-6; D is possibly TRBD1 (6 bases). Trimming cost V 6 bases and J 1 base, with 16 bases left between them. The CDR3 extends over 17 amino acids. Germline values: CDR1 SGHAT, CDR2 FQNNGV. The DNA of the CDR3 is TGTGCCAGCAGTCCTTATTTCAGGGGTTCTGGGGCCAACGTCCTGACTTTC. Translating gives CASSPYFRGSGANVLTF.

This clone was picked up one time. The chain is built from TRBV20-1 and TRBJ2-4, with D possibly matching TRBD2 (5 bases). The CDR3 totals 10 residues. CDR1 and CDR2 from the germline V gene are DFQATT and SNEGSKA (reference sequence). V was cut by 3 bases and J by 10 bases, with 7 bases left in between. The DNA for the CDR3 is TGCAGTGCTAGTGGCGGGATTCAGTACTTC. Residues: CSASGGIQYF.

This clone was detected only a few times. This chain links TRBV5-1 with TRBJ2-7, with 8 nucleotides matching TRBD1. V dropped 1 base and J dropped 3; count of bases not matched to a gene: 6. CDR1 SGHRS and CDR2 YFSETQ come from the germline V gene. The CDR3 is 15 amino acids. CDR3 in amino acids: CASSLQGASGYEQYF. The DNA of the CDR3 is TGCGCCAGCAGCTTGCAGGGGGCGTCTGGCTACGAGCAGTACTTC.